What follows is one T cell receptor beta chain and its context. This CDR3 is built from 16 residues. Germline CDR1 and CDR2: KGHSH and LQKENI. Trimming removed 6 bases from V and 0 bases from J, with 16 bases in between. This table comes from immunoSEQ multiplex PCR, and its TCRdb copy is limited to in-frame clones, with some not included. This table holds around 980,000 clones, around 82% found once. This sample was taken from a study of shared clonotypes between healthy human individuals. V usage is TRBV18 and J usage is TRBJ2-3; the D call may be TRBD1 or TRBD2 (5 bases each). The sequencing sample was made of memory CD4+ T cells from PBMCs. Specified subset: CD45RA-negative fraction. The receptor's source is a man between 18 and 29 years old in good health. Some clones in this sample may be carry-over from other donors' samples. DNA of the CDR3: TGTGCCAGCTCCCCTCGGGACCAACCTAGCACAGATACGCAGTATTTT. Translating gives CASSPRDQPSTDTQYF. The whole variable domain, remainder taken from reference TRBV18 and TRBJ2-3, is NAGVMQNPRHLVRRRGQEARLRCSPMKGHSHVYWYRQLPEEGLKFMVYLQKENIIDESGMPKERFSAEFPKEGPSILRIQQVVRGDSAAYFCASSPRDQPSTDTQYFGPGTRLTVL.